Sequencing of this T cell receptor (beta chain) was carried out in a study of vaccination effects on CD4 cells after COVID-19. Study-wide context: Participants got two doses of BNT162b2 or mRNA-1273 vaccine. Study results and caveats: The study enrolled few convalescent patients and sampled no early post-infection timepoints. Researchers report that only 1 of 255 vaccine-induced clones in healthy vaccinees cross-reacted with common cold coronaviruses.

About this clone itself: Its antigen is not known.

Profiled with immunoSEQ multiplex PCR; TCRdb holds only in-frame clones, not every one. Of tens of thousands of clones in the sample, approximately 70% were seen once. Antigen-specific CD4+ T cells were expanded with viral peptide pools in the ViraFEST assay before sequencing. Around day 10 of culture, CD4+ T cells were separated out. Nobody among the vaccine recipients had prior SARS-CoV-2 infection (nucleocapsid antibodies were negative). Researchers reported culturing over 1.5 million PBMC in each well, adding about 9.5 IU/ml IL-2 and about 10 ug/ml peptides. Germline V gives CDR1 SGHTS, CDR2 YDEGEE. V lost 0 bases to trimming and J lost 5 bases, with 14 bases between them. The CDR3 has 15 amino acids.

The clonotype originates from a human donor who received a COVID-19 vaccine. Sequences were derived from CD4+ T cells from PBMCs cultured with HCoV-OC43 spike peptides, sampled before COVID-19 vaccination. Subset in this sample: HCoV-OC43 spike overlapping peptide pool stimulation. The chain couples TRBV5-8 to TRBJ1-2; D uncertain. The CDR3 spells CASSLVGIGGYGYTF. The CDR3 bases are TGTGCCAGCAGCTTGGTAGGAATTGGAGGGTATGGCTACACCTTC.